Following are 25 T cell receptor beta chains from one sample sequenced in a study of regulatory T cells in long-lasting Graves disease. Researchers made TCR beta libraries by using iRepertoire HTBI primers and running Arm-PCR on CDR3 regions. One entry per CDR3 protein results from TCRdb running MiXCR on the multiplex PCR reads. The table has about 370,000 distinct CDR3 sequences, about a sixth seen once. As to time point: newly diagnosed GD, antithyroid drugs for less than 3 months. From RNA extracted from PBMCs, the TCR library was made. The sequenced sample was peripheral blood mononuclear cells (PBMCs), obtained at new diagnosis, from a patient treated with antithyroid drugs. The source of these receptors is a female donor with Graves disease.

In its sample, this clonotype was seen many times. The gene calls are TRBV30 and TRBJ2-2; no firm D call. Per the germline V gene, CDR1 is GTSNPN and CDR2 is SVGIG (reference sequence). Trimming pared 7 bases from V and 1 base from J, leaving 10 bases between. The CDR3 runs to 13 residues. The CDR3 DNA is TGTGCCTTCAGCGAGATGAACACCGGGGAGCTGTTTTTT. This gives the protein CAFSEMNTGELFF.

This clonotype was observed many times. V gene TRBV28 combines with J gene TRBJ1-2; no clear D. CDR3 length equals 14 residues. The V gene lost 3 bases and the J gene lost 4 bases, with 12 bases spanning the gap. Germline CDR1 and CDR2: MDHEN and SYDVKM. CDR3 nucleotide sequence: TGTGCCAGCAGTTTGCTTGGCATCAGCTATGGCTACACCTTC. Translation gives CASSLLGISYGYTF.

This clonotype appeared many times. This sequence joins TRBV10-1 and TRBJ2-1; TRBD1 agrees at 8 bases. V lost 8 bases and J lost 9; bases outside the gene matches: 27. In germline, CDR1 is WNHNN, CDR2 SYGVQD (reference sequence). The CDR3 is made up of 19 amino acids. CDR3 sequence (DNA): TGCGCCAGCCTACCCCCCAGCAGGGGGCCTAGGCCGACCCTCTTTGAGCAGTTCTTC. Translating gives CASLPPSRGPRPTLFEQFF.

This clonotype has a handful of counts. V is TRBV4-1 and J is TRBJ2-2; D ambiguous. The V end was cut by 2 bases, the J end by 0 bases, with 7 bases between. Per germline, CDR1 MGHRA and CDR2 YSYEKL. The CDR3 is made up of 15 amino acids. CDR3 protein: CASSQLPANTGELFF. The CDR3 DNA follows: TGCGCCAGCAGCCAACTCCCAGCGAACACCGGGGAGCTGTTTTTT.

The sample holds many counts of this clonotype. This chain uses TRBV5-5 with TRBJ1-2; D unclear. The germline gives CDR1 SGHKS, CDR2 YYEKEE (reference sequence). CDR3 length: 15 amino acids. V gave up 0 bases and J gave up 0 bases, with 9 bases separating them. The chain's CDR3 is CASSLVRIANYGYTF. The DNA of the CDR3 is TGTGCCAGCAGCTTGGTCAGGATAGCTAACTATGGCTACACCTTC.

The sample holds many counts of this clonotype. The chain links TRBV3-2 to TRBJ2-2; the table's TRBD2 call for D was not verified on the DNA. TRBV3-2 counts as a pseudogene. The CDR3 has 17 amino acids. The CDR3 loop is CASSRRTSGGYTGELFF. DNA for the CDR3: TGTGCCAGCAGCCGCCGGACTAGCGGGGGGTACACCGGGGAGCTGTTTTTT.

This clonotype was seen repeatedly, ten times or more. CDR3 nucleotide sequence: TGCGCCAGCAGCCTCACTAGCGGGAATGTCGGGGAGCTGTTTTTT. Its translation is CASSLTSGNVGELFF. The chain recombines TRBV5-1 with TRBJ2-2, with TRBD2 identical over 10 bases. This CDR3 has 15 residues. Germline assignment: CDR1 SGHRS and CDR2 YFSETQ. V shed 4 bases and J 7 bases; nucleotides not matched to a gene: 7.

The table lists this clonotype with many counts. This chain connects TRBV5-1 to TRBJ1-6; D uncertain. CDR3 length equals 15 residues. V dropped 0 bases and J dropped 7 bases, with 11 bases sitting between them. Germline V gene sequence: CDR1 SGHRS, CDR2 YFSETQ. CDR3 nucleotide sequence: TGCGCCAGCAGCTTGGGTCCATCGCTCAATTCACCCCTCCACTTT. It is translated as CASSLGPSLNSPLHF.

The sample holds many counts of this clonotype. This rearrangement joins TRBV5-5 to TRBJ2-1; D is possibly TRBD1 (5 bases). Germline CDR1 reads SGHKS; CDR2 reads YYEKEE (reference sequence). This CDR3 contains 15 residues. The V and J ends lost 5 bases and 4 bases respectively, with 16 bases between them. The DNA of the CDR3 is TGTGCCAGCAGTTTTATCACAAGGGGATACAATGAGCAGTTCTTC. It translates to CASSFITRGYNEQFF.

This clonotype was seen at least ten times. CDR3 amino acids: CAISEGSPSSGNTIYF. The CDR3, as DNA: TGTGCCATCAGTGAGGGGTCCCCAAGCTCTGGAAACACCATATATTTT. This chain connects TRBV10-3 to TRBJ1-3; D is unresolved. CDR1 and CDR2 from the germline V gene are ENHRY and SYGVKD. V was clipped by 2 bases and J by 0 bases, with 11 bases between them. The CDR3 loop spans 16 amino acids.

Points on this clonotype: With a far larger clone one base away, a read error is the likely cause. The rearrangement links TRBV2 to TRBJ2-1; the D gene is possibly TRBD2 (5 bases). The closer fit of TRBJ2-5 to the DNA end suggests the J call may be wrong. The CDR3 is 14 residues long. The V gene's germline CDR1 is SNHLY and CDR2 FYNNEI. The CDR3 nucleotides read TGTGCCAACAGCCCTAACGGAGCGGAAGAGACCCAGTACTTC. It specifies CANSPNGAEETQYF.

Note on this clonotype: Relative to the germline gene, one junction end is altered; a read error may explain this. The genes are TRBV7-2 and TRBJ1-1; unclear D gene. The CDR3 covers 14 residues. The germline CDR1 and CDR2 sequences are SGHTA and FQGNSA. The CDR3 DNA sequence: TGTGCCTGCAGCTTATCCGGGGAGAACACTGAAGCTTTCTTT. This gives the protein CACSLSGENTEAFF.

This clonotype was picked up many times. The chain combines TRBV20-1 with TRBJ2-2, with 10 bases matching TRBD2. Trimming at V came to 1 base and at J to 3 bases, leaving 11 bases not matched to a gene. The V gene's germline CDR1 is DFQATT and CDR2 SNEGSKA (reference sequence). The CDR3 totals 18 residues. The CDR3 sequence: CSARGFSEREGHTGELFF. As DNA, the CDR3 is TGCAGTGCTAGAGGATTCTCAGAGCGGGAGGGCCACACCGGGGAGCTGTTTTTT.

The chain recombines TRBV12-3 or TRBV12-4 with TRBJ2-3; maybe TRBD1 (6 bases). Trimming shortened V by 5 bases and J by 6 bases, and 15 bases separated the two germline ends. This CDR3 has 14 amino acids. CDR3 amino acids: CASSRDTSADTQYF. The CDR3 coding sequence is TGTGCCAGCAGTAGGGACACCTCCGCCGATACGCAGTATTTT.

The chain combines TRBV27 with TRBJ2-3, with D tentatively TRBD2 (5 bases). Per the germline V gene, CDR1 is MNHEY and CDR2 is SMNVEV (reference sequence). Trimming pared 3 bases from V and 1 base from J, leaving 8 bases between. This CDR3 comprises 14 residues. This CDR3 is CASSFLGGTDTQYF. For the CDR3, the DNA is TGTGCCAGCAGTTTTCTGGGAGGCACAGATACGCAGTATTTT.

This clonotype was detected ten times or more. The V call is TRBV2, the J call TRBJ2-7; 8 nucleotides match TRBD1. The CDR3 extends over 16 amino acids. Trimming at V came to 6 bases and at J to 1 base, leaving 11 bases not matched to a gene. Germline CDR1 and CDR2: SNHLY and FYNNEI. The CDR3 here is CASSPGQGKRSYEQYF. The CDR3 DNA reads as TGTGCCAGCAGCCCCGGACAGGGCAAAAGGTCCTACGAGCAGTACTTC.

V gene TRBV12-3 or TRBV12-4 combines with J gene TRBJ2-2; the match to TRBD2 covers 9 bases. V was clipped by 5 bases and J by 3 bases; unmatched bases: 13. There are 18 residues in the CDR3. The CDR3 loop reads CASSPTETAGGHTGELFF. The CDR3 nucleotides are TGTGCCAGCAGTCCTACCGAGACAGCGGGGGGTCACACCGGGGAGCTGTTTTTT.

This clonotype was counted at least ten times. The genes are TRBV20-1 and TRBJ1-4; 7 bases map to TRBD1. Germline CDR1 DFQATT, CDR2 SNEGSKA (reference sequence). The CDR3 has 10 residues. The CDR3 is CGGQREKLFF. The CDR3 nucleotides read TGCGGGGGACAGCGAGAAAAACTGTTTTTT.

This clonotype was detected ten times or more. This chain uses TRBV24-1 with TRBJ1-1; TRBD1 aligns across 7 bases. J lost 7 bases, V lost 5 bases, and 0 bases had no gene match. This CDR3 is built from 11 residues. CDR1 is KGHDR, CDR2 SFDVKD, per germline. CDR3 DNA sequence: TGTGCCACCAGTGCAGGGGGTGAAGCTTTCTTT. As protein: CATSAGGEAFF.

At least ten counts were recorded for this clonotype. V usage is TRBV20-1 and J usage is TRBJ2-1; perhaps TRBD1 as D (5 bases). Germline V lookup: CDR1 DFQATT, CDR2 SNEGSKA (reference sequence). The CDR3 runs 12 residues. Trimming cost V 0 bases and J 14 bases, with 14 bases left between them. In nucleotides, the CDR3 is TGCAGTGCTAGAGATGACAGAGCCGGCGAGTTCTTC. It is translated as CSARDDRAGEFF.

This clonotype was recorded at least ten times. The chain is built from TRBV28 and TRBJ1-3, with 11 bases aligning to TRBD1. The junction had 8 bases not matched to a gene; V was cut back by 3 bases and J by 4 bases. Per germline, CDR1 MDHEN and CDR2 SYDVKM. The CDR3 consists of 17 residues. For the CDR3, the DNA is TGTGCCAGCAGTTTCTCCGGGACAGGGGGTTCAGGAAACACCATATATTTT. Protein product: CASSFSGTGGSGNTIYF.

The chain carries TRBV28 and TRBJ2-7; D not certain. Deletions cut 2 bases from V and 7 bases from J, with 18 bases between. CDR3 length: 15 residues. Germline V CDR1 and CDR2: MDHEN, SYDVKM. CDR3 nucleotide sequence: TGTGCCAGCAGTTTAACCACCCCCCTACGTTTGGAGCAGTACTTC. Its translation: CASSLTTPLRLEQYF.

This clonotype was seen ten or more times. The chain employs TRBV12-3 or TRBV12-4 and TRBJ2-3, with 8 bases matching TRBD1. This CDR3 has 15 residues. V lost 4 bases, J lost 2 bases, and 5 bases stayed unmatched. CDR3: CASSSRTGYTDTQYF. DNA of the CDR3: TGTGCCAGCAGTTCCCGGACAGGGTACACAGATACGCAGTATTTT.

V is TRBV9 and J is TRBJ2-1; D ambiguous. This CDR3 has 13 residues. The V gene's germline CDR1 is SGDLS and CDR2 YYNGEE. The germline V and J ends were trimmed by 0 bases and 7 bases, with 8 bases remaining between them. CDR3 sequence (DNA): TGTGCCAGCAGCGTAGTCCTGGGAAATGAGCAGTTCTTC. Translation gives CASSVVLGNEQFF.

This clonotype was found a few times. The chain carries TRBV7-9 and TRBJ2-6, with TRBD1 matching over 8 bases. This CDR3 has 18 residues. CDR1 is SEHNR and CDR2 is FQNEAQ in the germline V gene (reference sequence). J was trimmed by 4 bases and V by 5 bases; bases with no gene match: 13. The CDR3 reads CASSLGQGATRGANVLTF. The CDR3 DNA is TGTGCCAGCAGCCTTGGCCAGGGGGCGACGAGGGGGGCCAACGTCCTGACTTTC.